This TCR beta chain was documented in a study of chemoradiotherapy in HPV16-positive cancers. The wider study: Candidate HPV-specific T-cell clones and common TCR motifs came from functional assays in two HPV16-positive patients.

The V end was cut by 8 bases, the J end by 4 bases, with 11 bases between. CDR1 and CDR2 (germline): DFQATT, SNEGSKA (reference sequence). This CDR3 has 11 residues. Repertoires were sampled repeatedly during chemoradiotherapy. Clones were sequenced by immunoSEQ multiplex PCR, and TCRdb holds only the in-frame ones, with some missing. This sample has roughly 24,000 clones, with about nine tenths found just once. Concerning this clone: What it binds is unknown.

Study-wide results and limits: During treatment, candidate HPV-specific clones and E7-related motifs expanded in tumor. Only a couple of HPV16-positive patients supplied the functional HPV-specificity definition.

This rearrangement joins TRBV20-1 to TRBJ1-2; D gene uncertain. The clonotype originates from a human donor with HPV-associated anogenital cancer. Sequenced material: blood, taken from a patient who underwent chemoradiotherapy. CDR3 sequence: CSIEGGYGYTF. The CDR3 DNA reads TGCAGTATAGAGGGAGGCTATGGCTACACCTTC.